Following are 30 T cell receptor beta chains from one sample sequenced in a study of cytomegalovirus exposure and HLA in healthy donors. The PCR ran on 60 Vbeta and 13 Jbeta primers. Sequenced by immunoSEQ multiplex PCR; TCRdb stores in-frame clones only, minus some. This table has about 160,000 clones, approximately 77% appearing once. Input material: PBMCs. The receptor source for this set is a man aged 50 or older in good health and CMV-seropositive.

Here the CDR3 reads CASSPDTGGFYEQYF. CDR3 DNA sequence: TGTGCCAGCAGCCCGGATACAGGGGGCTTCTACGAGCAGTACTTC. This chain links TRBV7-8 with TRBJ2-7; TRBD1 agrees at 9 bases. V lost 5 bases to trimming and J lost 3 bases; unmatched junction nucleotides: 8. In germline, CDR1 is SGHVS, CDR2 FQNEAQ. The CDR3 sequence is 15 residues long.

V is TRBV9 and J is TRBJ1-2, with D perhaps matching TRBD1 (6 bases). Germline loops: CDR1 SGDLS, CDR2 YYNGEE. CDR3 length: 14 residues. Trimming left V 4 bases short and J 3 bases short, with 13 bases between. This CDR3 reads CASSIRDTDYGYTF. The CDR3 DNA is TGTGCCAGCAGCATCCGGGACACCGACTATGGCTACACCTTC.

The rearrangement joins TRBV9 to TRBJ2-2; perhaps TRBD1 as D (6 bases). Germline V gene lookup returns CDR1 SGDLS and CDR2 YYNGEE. The CDR3 runs 16 residues. Trimming cost V 0 bases and J 4 bases, with 13 bases left between them. The CDR3 DNA sequence: TGTGCCAGCAGCGTAGCGCCAGGGGAGTCCACCGGGGAGCTGTTTTTT. It specifies CASSVAPGESTGELFF.

V is TRBV29-1 and J is TRBJ2-3; 12 bases match TRBD2. CDR1 SQVTM and CDR2 ANQGSEA come from the germline V gene. The CDR3 contains 13 residues. The J segment lost 1 base and the V segment lost 7 bases, leaving 0 bases of the junction unmatched. The chain's CDR3 is CSGLAGGTDTQYF. Here the CDR3 DNA reads TGCAGCGGACTAGCGGGGGGCACAGATACGCAGTATTTT.

In regard to this clone: Mismatch with germline at one junction end may stem from a read error. This CDR3 reads CASSTDRGDQFW. The DNA of the CDR3 is TGCGCCAGCAGTACGGACAGGGGGGACCAGTTTTGG. V is TRBV10-1 and J is TRBJ1-1; the match to TRBD1 covers 10 bases. Germline V gives CDR1 WNHNN, CDR2 SYGVQD (reference sequence). The CDR3 is 12 residues long.

This clone was detected once. This rearrangement joins TRBV29-1 to TRBJ2-5; 8 bases agree with TRBD1. Near its end, the DNA agrees better with TRBJ2-7, so the J call may be wrong. Germline-derived CDR1 and CDR2 are SQVTM and ANQGSEA. The CDR3 spans 11 residues. The CDR3 sequence: CSVTDRAEQYF. DNA of the CDR3: TGCAGCGTTACGGACAGGGCCGAGCAGTACTTC.

The chain links TRBV2 to TRBJ2-5, with unresolved D. Germline CDR1 reads SNHLY; CDR2 reads FYNNEI. The CDR3 is 13 amino acids. V was cut by 3 bases and J by 5 bases, with 10 bases left in between. CDR3 in DNA: TGTGCCAGCAGTGACGCGTCCTGGGAGACCCAGTACTTC. Translated: CASSDASWETQYF. Complete variable domain (other parts from reference TRBV2 and TRBJ2-5): EPEVTQTPSHQVTQMGQEVILRCVPISNHLYFYWYRQILGQKVEFLVSFYNNEISEKSEIFDDQFSVERPDGSNFTLKIRSTKLEDSAMYFCASSDASWETQYFGPGTRLLVL.

The chain joins TRBV28 to TRBJ2-7; 9 bases line up with TRBD1. J gave up 1 base and V 5 bases, and 9 bases lay outside the gene matches. The CDR3 has 16 amino acids. Germline loops: CDR1 MDHEN, CDR2 SYDVKM. CDR3 nucleotides: TGTGCCAGCAGTCGCCCGACAGGGGGGCTTTCCTACGAGCAGTACTTC. It yields the protein CASSRPTGGLSYEQYF.

This rearrangement joins TRBV6-5 to TRBJ2-5, with TRBD1 matching over 8 bases. This CDR3 is 16 amino acids long. Germline loops: CDR1 MNHEY, CDR2 SVGAGI. The junction had 13 bases not matched to a gene; V was cut back by 4 bases and J by 6 bases. DNA of the CDR3: TGTGCCAGCAGTTTCACAGGACAGGGTACGAGAAAGACCCAGTACTTC. Protein product: CASSFTGQGTRKTQYF.

The J gene is TRBJ1-5, the V gene TRBV9; possible D gene TRBD1, 5 bases. Germline CDR1 reads SGDLS; CDR2 reads YYNGEE. The V end lost 1 base, the J end lost 0 bases, and 11 bases lay between the germline ends. The CDR3 totals 16 residues. CDR3: CASSVRGRNSNQPQHF. Written as DNA, the CDR3 is TGTGCCAGCAGCGTAAGGGGCCGGAATAGCAATCAGCCCCAGCATTTT.

The chain couples TRBV11-3 to TRBJ2-3; D possibly corresponds to TRBD1 (6 bases). The length of the CDR3 is 15 residues. Trimming removed 5 bases at V and 1 base at J, with 13 bases between. Per germline, CDR1 SGHNT and CDR2 YENEEA. The CDR3 nucleotides are TGTGCCAGCAGCCTAACAGGGATGGGCACAGATACGCAGTATTTT. Its translation is CASSLTGMGTDTQYF. The whole variable domain, remainder taken from reference TRBV11-3 and TRBJ2-3, is EAGVVQSPRYKIIEKKQPVAFWCNPISGHNTLYWYLQNLGQGPELLIRYENEEAVDDSQLPKDRFSAERLKGVDSTLKIQPAELGDSAVYLCASSLTGMGTDTQYFGPGTRLTVL.

The chain carries TRBV7-3 and TRBJ1-6; 10 positions match TRBD1. V lost 6 bases and J lost 15; bases outside the gene matches: 17. The CDR3 has 16 residues. Per germline, CDR1 SGHTA and CDR2 FQGTGA. CDR3 sequence (DNA): TGTGCCAGCAGTAGCCAATCGCCGGGACAGGGGTCGGTCCTCCACTTT. Its translation is CASSSQSPGQGSVLHF. The full variable domain, its missing parts supplied by reference TRBV7-3 and TRBJ1-6, is GAGVSQTPSNKVTEKGKYVELRCDPISGHTALYWYRQSLGQGPEFLIYFQGTGAADDSGLPNDRFFAVRPEGSVSTLKIQRTERGDSAVYLCASSSQSPGQGSVLHFGNGTRLTVT.

The chain joins TRBV21-1 to TRBJ1-5; whether TRBD1, the table's D call, matches the DNA was not checked. TRBV21-1 constitutes a pseudogene. The CDR3 loop spans 12 amino acids. CDR3 region: CASRGRNQPQHF. The CDR3 DNA reads TGTGCCAGCAGGGGCCGCAATCAGCCCCAGCATTTT.

The chain employs TRBV11-3 and TRBJ2-5; possibly TRBD1 for D (5 bases). Germline V gene data show CDR1 as SGHNT and CDR2 as YENEEA. V gave up 5 bases and J gave up 2 bases, with 15 bases separating them. The CDR3 loop spans 15 amino acids. This CDR3 is CASSIGATAQETQYF. In nucleotides, the CDR3 is TGTGCCAGCAGCATTGGCGCGACAGCACAAGAGACCCAGTACTTC.

The V call is TRBV27, the J call TRBJ1-5; D uncertain. The CDR3 extends over 14 amino acids. Trimming took off 0 bases at V and 3 bases at J, with 6 bases between the two ends. Germline V gene lookup returns CDR1 MNHEY and CDR2 SMNVEV (reference sequence). This chain's CDR3 is CASSLSRNNQPQHF. The CDR3 DNA follows: TGTGCCAGCAGTTTATCGCGGAACAATCAGCCCCAGCATTTT.

This clone was recorded a few times. The chain uses TRBV14 and TRBJ2-7; a possible D gene is TRBD2 (5 bases). This CDR3 contains 17 residues. V gave up 3 bases and J gave up 6 bases, with 24 bases separating them. Germline V gives CDR1 SGHDN, CDR2 FVKESK. Here the CDR3 DNA reads TGTGCCAGCAGCCAGACCCGGGGTTTCCTTGACCGGACCGAGCAGTACTTC. It codes for CASSQTRGFLDRTEQYF.

The V gene is TRBV4-3, the J gene TRBJ1-2; 8 nucleotides agree with TRBD1. V shed 4 bases, J shed 5 bases, and the junction held 6 bases outside the gene matches. Germline CDR1 reads LGHNA; CDR2 reads YSLEER. This CDR3 has 14 residues. The CDR3, as DNA: TGCGCCAGCAGCCCTGGACAGGGAGGGTATGGCTACACCTTC. Encoded protein: CASSPGQGGYGYTF.

The chain carries TRBV15 and TRBJ2-7, with D tentatively TRBD1 (6 bases). This CDR3 contains 14 residues. The germline gives CDR1 LNHNV, CDR2 YYDKDF (reference sequence). V shed 4 bases and J shed 0 bases, with 10 bases lying between them. In DNA form, the CDR3 reads TGTGCCACCAGCAAGGGACACATCTCCTACGAGCAGTACTTC. It specifies CATSKGHISYEQYF. The full variable domain, rest sourced from reference TRBV15 and TRBJ2-7, is DAMVIQNPRYQVTQFGKPVTLSCSQTLNHNVMYWYQQKSSQAPKLLFHYYDKDFNNEADTPDNFQSRRPNTSFCFLDIRSPGLGDTAMYLCATSKGHISYEQYFGPGTRLTVT.

This clone appeared once. V is TRBV2 and J is TRBJ2-7; possible D gene TRBD1, 6 bases. Germline CDR1 is SNHLY and CDR2 is FYNNEI. Trimming took 7 bases from V and 2 from J, leaving 12 bases between them. This CDR3 has 13 residues. CDR3 in DNA: TGTGCCAGCAAACCACAGGGCCCCTACGAGCAGTACTTC. This sequence encodes CASKPQGPYEQYF.

The chain is built from TRBV30 and TRBJ2-5; 10 bases align to TRBD2. V lost 1 base, J lost 2 bases, and 10 bases stayed unmatched. The germline V gene has CDR1 GTSNPN and CDR2 SVGIG (reference sequence). The CDR3 totals 17 residues. The CDR3 nucleotides read TGTGCCTGGAGTGAATTAGCGGGGGGCCCTTTACAAGAGACCCAGTACTTC. Encoded protein: CAWSELAGGPLQETQYF.

This clone was seen a handful of times. The chain uses TRBV7-9 and TRBJ2-5; 8 bases map to TRBD2. V trimming: 3 bases; J trimming: 4 bases; junction bases outside the gene matches: 7. The CDR3 runs 15 residues. CDR1 and CDR2 (germline): SEHNR, FQNEAQ (reference sequence). This CDR3 is CASSLGTGGAETQYF. CDR3 coding DNA: TGTGCCAGCAGCTTGGGAACCGGGGGGGCAGAGACCCAGTACTTC.

This sequence joins TRBV6-5 and TRBJ2-5; tentatively, D is TRBD2 (6 bases). The J call is uncertain, as TRBJ2-7 better fits the DNA end. The germline CDR1 and CDR2 sequences are MNHEY and SVGAGI. The CDR3 is 14 amino acids. CDR3 DNA: TGTGCCAGCAGCTCGGGACTCCTGAACTACGAGCAGTACTTC. It encodes CASSSGLLNYEQYF.

This chain links TRBV28 with TRBJ1-1; 9 bases map to TRBD1. The CDR3 is made up of 12 amino acids. Germline CDR1 reads MDHEN; CDR2 reads SYDVKM. Unmatched junction bases numbered 6, after V lost 5 bases and J lost 11 bases. The CDR3, as DNA: TGTGCCAGCAGTCTCCCGACAGGGGGGGCTTTCTTT. Amino acid sequence: CASSLPTGGAFF.

The chain has TRBV14 and TRBJ2-5; 8 nucleotides align to TRBD1. The J call may be incorrect, as the DNA end agrees better with TRBJ2-7. The germline CDR1 and CDR2 sequences are SGHDN and FVKESK. This CDR3 is 15 amino acids long. The CDR3 loop reads CASSPRQGSSYEQYF. The CDR3 nucleotides are TGTGCCAGCAGCCCCCGACAGGGGAGCTCCTACGAGCAGTACTTC.

The chain combines TRBV4-1 with TRBJ2-5, with 9 bases aligning to TRBD1. Germline CDR1 MGHRA, CDR2 YSYEKL. CDR3 length: 15 amino acids. V gave up 3 bases and J gave up 1 base; unmatched junction bases: 3. The CDR3 here is CASSHLGQGQETQYF. The CDR3 DNA reads as TGCGCCAGCAGCCATCTGGGACAGGGCCAAGAGACCCAGTACTTC.

V gene TRBV19 combines with J gene TRBJ1-3; D gene ambiguous. This CDR3 is built from 12 residues. The germline V and J ends were trimmed by 6 bases and 1 base, with 4 bases remaining between them. Per the germline V gene, CDR1 is LNHDA and CDR2 is SQIVND (reference sequence). In DNA form, the CDR3 reads TGTGCCAGTAGCGTATCTGGAAACACCATATATTTT. This sequence encodes CASSVSGNTIYF. The full variable domain, rest sourced from reference TRBV19 and TRBJ1-3, is DGGITQSPKYLFRKEGQNVTLSCEQNLNHDAMYWYRQDPGQGLRLIYYSQIVNDFQKGDIAEGYSVSREKKESFPLTVTSAQKNPTAFYLCASSVSGNTIYFGEGSWLTVV.

The rearrangement uses TRBV28 and TRBJ1-2; TRBD1 is a possible D gene (5 bases). This CDR3 is 15 amino acids long. CDR1 and CDR2 (germline): MDHEN, SYDVKM. Deletions cut 6 bases from V and 4 bases from J, with 18 bases between. CDR3 nucleotides: TGTGCCAGCAGCGATTCTCAGGGTTATGGCTATGGCTACACCTTC. Translating it yields CASSDSQGYGYGYTF.

V and J are TRBV2 and TRBJ2-7, with TRBD1 as a possible D gene (6 bases). Per germline, CDR1 SNHLY and CDR2 FYNNEI. V was pared by 2 bases and J by 6 bases, with 14 bases between. There are 14 residues in the CDR3. CDR3 protein: CASSEYAGVGEQYF. The CDR3 DNA sequence: TGTGCCAGCAGTGAATACGCAGGGGTGGGCGAGCAGTACTTC.

The rearrangement links TRBV11-2 to TRBJ2-1, with a tentative D call TRBD1 (6 bases). The germline gives CDR1 SGHAT, CDR2 FQNNGV. V was clipped by 1 base and J by 4 bases, with 8 bases between them. The CDR3 extends over 14 amino acids. CDR3 protein: CASSLGGQYNEQFF. CDR3 DNA sequence: TGTGCCAGCAGCTTAGGTGGACAGTACAATGAGCAGTTCTTC.

V gene TRBV7-8 combines with J gene TRBJ1-2; 9 nucleotides agree with TRBD1. The CDR3 contains 16 residues. Germline V gene sequence: CDR1 SGHVS, CDR2 FQNEAQ. With V trimmed by 5 bases and J by 2 bases, 9 bases remained unmatched. The DNA of the CDR3 is TGTGCCAGCAGCCCGTACAGGGGGCCCCTAAACTATGGCTACACCTTC. As protein: CASSPYRGPLNYGYTF.